The 14 T cell receptor beta chains below come from one sample, sequenced in a study of blood T cell repertoires in COVID-19 (TCRdb year 2020). Library preparation employed the immunoSEQ multiplex PCR assay. TCRdb obtained this table from immuneACCESS and retained in-frame rearrangements with V and J assigned. These tables miss some clones; where compared with another copy, unresolved V genes account for less than half of the shortfall, and the remainder is unexplained. Counted in this sample were 100,000 to 150,000 clones; 78% of them appeared once. Roughly 2% of the sample is taken by the ten largest. Material for sequencing was peripheral blood. These receptors were obtained from an older man with acute or convalescent COVID-19.

This sequence joins TRBV7-2 and TRBJ1-2, with D uncertain. This CDR3 comprises 15 residues. The V end lost 2 bases, the J end lost 4 bases, and 14 bases lay between the germline ends. Per the germline V gene, CDR1 is SGHTA and CDR2 is FQGNSA. The CDR3 DNA is TGTGCCAGCAGCTTAAGTCGCGAGGCTTCCTATGGCTACACCTTC. This codes for CASSLSREASYGYTF. Looking up the rest from reference TRBV7-2 and TRBJ1-2 gives the full variable domain: GAGVSQSPSNKVTEKGKDVELRCDPISGHTALYWYRQSLGQGLEFLIYFQGNSAPDKSGLPSDRFSAERTGGSVSTLTIQRTQQEDSAVYLCASSLSREASYGYTFGSGTRLTVV.

This chain joins TRBV19 and TRBJ2-3; 8 bases map to TRBD2. The CDR3 runs to 14 residues. After removal of 1 base from V and 5 bases from J, the junction contained 2 bases not matched to a gene. Germline loops: CDR1 LNHDA, CDR2 SQIVND (reference sequence). CDR3 amino acids: CASSIAGGLDTQYF. CDR3 nucleotides: TGTGCCAGTAGTATAGCGGGGGGGTTAGATACGCAGTATTTT. The variable domain in full, with the rest retrieved from reference TRBV19 and TRBJ2-3, is DGGITQSPKYLFRKEGQNVTLSCEQNLNHDAMYWYRQDPGQGLRLIYYSQIVNDFQKGDIAEGYSVSREKKESFPLTVTSAQKNPTAFYLCASSIAGGLDTQYFGPGTRLTVL.

The chain combines TRBV2 with TRBJ1-6; D might be TRBD1 (5 bases). The CDR3 length is 14 residues. From germline, CDR1 is SNHLY and CDR2 FYNNEI. Trimming took 6 bases from V and 6 from J, leaving 12 bases between them. DNA of the CDR3: TGTGCCAGCAGGCAGGGATCAATTAATTCACCCCTCCACTTT. Translated, it gives CASRQGSINSPLHF.

This chain links TRBV5-4 with TRBJ2-7; D is undetermined. Germline values: CDR1 SGHNT, CDR2 YYREEE (reference sequence). The CDR3 is made up of 14 amino acids. V dropped 0 bases and J dropped 2 bases, with 9 bases sitting between them. The CDR3 DNA follows: TGTGCCAGCAGCTTGGCCGGTCTTACCTACGAGCAGTACTTC. Translating gives CASSLAGLTYEQYF.

The chain joins TRBV6-5 to TRBJ1-2; 9 bases agree with TRBD1. The CDR3 contains 14 residues. Trimming at V came to 7 bases and at J to 4 bases, leaving 7 bases not matched to a gene. Germline CDR1 reads MNHEY; CDR2 reads SVGAGI. The CDR3 coding sequence is TGTGCCAGCACTAGTCGGGGACAGGGCTATGGCTACACCTTC. It codes for CASTSRGQGYGYTF.

The CDR3 is CASSLQGASPTYEQYF. CDR3 nucleotides: TGTGCCAGCAGCTTACAGGGGGCATCCCCCACCTACGAGCAGTACTTC. This sequence joins TRBV7-2 and TRBJ2-7; 8 bases are shared with TRBD1. This CDR3 has 16 residues. Germline assignment: CDR1 SGHTA and CDR2 FQGNSA. Trimming took 2 bases from V and 2 from J; bases not matched to a gene: 8.

This clone was recorded once. This chain connects TRBV15 to TRBJ2-4; TRBD1 agrees at 10 bases. Germline V gene lookup returns CDR1 LNHNV and CDR2 YYDKDF (reference sequence). This CDR3 is 16 amino acids long. Germline trimming cut 1 base from V and 5 bases from J; bases unmatched to any gene: 5. In nucleotides, the CDR3 is TGTGCCACCAGCAGAGCGGGACAGGGGCGGGAAAACATTCAGTACTTC. Translated: CATSRAGQGRENIQYF.

V usage is TRBV4-1 and J usage is TRBJ1-4; TRBD1 aligns across 10 bases. CDR1 is MGHRA, CDR2 YSYEKL, per germline. Germline trimming cut 4 bases from V and 3 bases from J; bases unmatched to any gene: 5. The length of the CDR3 is 16 residues. CDR3 bases: TGCGCCAGCAGCCGCGGACAGGGGGGGTCTAATGAAAAACTGTTTTTT. Its translation is CASSRGQGGSNEKLFF.

This clone came up a few times. The J gene is TRBJ1-5, the V gene TRBV4-3; D remains ambiguous. V dropped 0 bases and J dropped 4 bases, with 13 bases sitting between them. The CDR3 loop spans 16 amino acids. Germline CDR1 LGHNA, CDR2 YSLEER. The CDR3 loop is CASSQDLVRVNQPQHF. Here the CDR3 DNA reads TGCGCCAGCAGCCAAGATCTCGTAAGAGTAAATCAGCCCCAGCATTTT.

The chain is built from TRBV11-3 and TRBJ1-2; D gene ambiguous. With 4 bases removed from V and 8 bases from J, the gap between germline ends came to 11 bases. The CDR3 runs to 12 residues. Germline V CDR1 and CDR2: SGHNT, YENEEA. This CDR3 reads CASSWRESGYTF. DNA of the CDR3: TGTGCCAGCAGCTGGAGGGAGAGCGGCTACACCTTC. Combining the CDR3 with reference TRBV11-3 and TRBJ1-2 gives the whole variable domain EAGVVQSPRYKIIEKKQPVAFWCNPISGHNTLYWYLQNLGQGPELLIRYENEEAVDDSQLPKDRFSAERLKGVDSTLKIQPAELGDSAVYLCASSWRESGYTFGSGTRLTVV.

This chain connects TRBV19 to TRBJ1-1; D is undetermined. CDR1 is LNHDA, CDR2 SQIVND, per germline (reference sequence). The germline V and J ends were trimmed by 6 bases and 0 bases, with 11 bases remaining between them. The CDR3 totals 14 residues. As DNA, the CDR3 is TGTGCCAGTAGAAGGGAGGACGTGAACACTGAAGCTTTCTTT. This encodes CASRREDVNTEAFF.

This clone was seen more than once but under ten times. The chain couples TRBV6-1 to TRBJ2-5; D is unclear. Trimming pared 0 bases from V and 7 bases from J, leaving 9 bases between. Germline assignment: CDR1 MNHNS and CDR2 SASEGT. CDR3 length: 13 residues. Here the CDR3 reads CASSEAPWATQYF. The DNA for the CDR3 is TGTGCCAGCAGTGAAGCCCCGTGGGCGACCCAGTACTTC.

The chain recombines TRBV2 with TRBJ1-4; TRBD1 might be the D (6 bases). The CDR3 has 15 residues. Germline CDR1 and CDR2: SNHLY and FYNNEI. With 1 base removed from V and 13 bases from J, the gap between germline ends came to 19 bases. The CDR3 sequence is CASSEGATGGGRLFF. Here the CDR3 DNA reads TGTGCCAGCAGTGAAGGGGCTACGGGGGGCGGTCGACTGTTTTTT.

This clone was observed a handful of times. The V gene is TRBV5-1, the J gene TRBJ1-2; D is possibly TRBD1 (5 bases). Germline V lookup: CDR1 SGHRS, CDR2 YFSETQ. This CDR3 has 13 residues. V was cut by 1 base and J by 6 bases, with 10 bases left in between. The CDR3 DNA sequence: TGCGCCAGCAGCTTGCAGGGAGGGGATGGCTACACCTTC. It codes for CASSLQGGDGYTF.